These 25 T cell receptor beta chains share one sample of origin, sequenced in a study of cytomegalovirus exposure and HLA in healthy donors. The PCR had 60 Vbeta and 13 Jbeta primers. Assay: immunoSEQ multiplex PCR; the TCRdb copy retains only in-frame clones and omits some. The table includes 75,000 to 95,000 clones, over 55% detected once. Specimen: PBMCs. These receptors were obtained from a woman aged 45-59 years in good health and CMV-seropositive.

The chain links TRBV19 to TRBJ2-1; 7 bases agree with TRBD2. CDR3 length equals 13 residues. V dropped 5 bases and J dropped 6; count of bases not matched to a gene: 4. Per the germline V gene, CDR1 is LNHDA and CDR2 is SQIVND (reference sequence). The DNA for the CDR3 is TGTGCCAGTAGTCTTGGACTAGTCAATGAGCAGTTCTTC. Its translation is CASSLGLVNEQFF.

This clone was seen more than once but under ten times. The V call is TRBV18, the J call TRBJ2-7; maybe TRBD2 (5 bases). This CDR3 region has 14 residues. The germline CDR1 and CDR2 sequences are KGHSH and LQKENI. V dropped 3 bases and J dropped 1 base, with 10 bases sitting between them. DNA of the CDR3: TGTGCCAGCTCACCCCCAACGGGATCCTACGAGCAGTACTTC. Protein product: CASSPPTGSYEQYF.

The chain joins TRBV6-1 to TRBJ1-5; maybe TRBD1 (5 bases). CDR3 length: 15 amino acids. Trimming removed 6 bases from V and 0 bases from J, with 12 bases in between. The germline V gene has CDR1 MNHNS and CDR2 SASEGT. The CDR3 here is CASRNLQVSNQPQHF. The CDR3 DNA is TGTGCCAGCAGAAATTTACAGGTTAGCAATCAGCCCCAGCATTTT.

The chain uses TRBV29-1 and TRBJ1-4; D gene unclear. CDR1 and CDR2 (germline): SQVTM, ANQGSEA. The CDR3 totals 12 residues. Trimming took off 4 bases at V and 7 bases at J, with 10 bases between the two ends. CDR3 coding DNA: TGCAGCGTTGGGGCAGCTGGTGAAAAACTGTTTTTT. It encodes CSVGAAGEKLFF.

The chain has TRBV15 and TRBJ1-4; 11 bases map to TRBD1. The CDR3 covers 20 residues. CDR1 LNHNV and CDR2 YYDKDF come from the germline V gene (reference sequence). After removal of 1 base from V and 5 bases from J, the junction contained 15 bases not matched to a gene. Here the CDR3 reads CATSRGFGTGGSRENEKLFF. The CDR3 nucleotides read TGTGCCACCAGCAGAGGATTCGGGACAGGGGGATCCAGGGAAAATGAAAAACTGTTTTTT.

The rearrangement uses TRBV28 and TRBJ2-7, with TRBD2 matching over 8 bases. Germline CDR1 MDHEN, CDR2 SYDVKM. The CDR3 consists of 16 residues. V was clipped by 3 bases and J by 3 bases; unmatched bases: 10. The CDR3 DNA sequence: TGTGCCAGCAGTTTGATTGGGCGGGGGGTTATCTACGAGCAGTACTTC. It codes for CASSLIGRGVIYEQYF.

The chain recombines TRBV6-6 with TRBJ2-7; D possibly corresponds to TRBD1 (5 bases). The CDR3 spans 12 residues. Trimming shortened V by 6 bases and J by 3 bases, and 9 bases separated the two germline ends. CDR1 MNHNY and CDR2 SVGAGI come from the germline V gene (reference sequence). CDR3 sequence reads: CASSPRGYEQYF. The CDR3 DNA is TGTGCCAGCAGCCCAAGGGGCTACGAGCAGTACTTC.

The gene calls are TRBV4-2 and TRBJ2-5; 12 bases are a match to TRBD1. Trimming removed 4 bases from V and 2 bases from J; junction bases left unmatched: 11. The CDR3 spans 18 residues. Germline V lookup: CDR1 LGHNA, CDR2 YNFKEQ. Here the CDR3 reads CASSPGTGGAGPQETQYF. The CDR3 DNA sequence: TGTGCCAGCAGCCCCGGGACAGGGGGCGCAGGCCCTCAAGAGACCCAGTACTTC.

This clone was seen a few times. The rearrangement uses TRBV7-5 and TRBJ2-3; TRBD1, as called in the table, went unchecked against the DNA. TRBV7-5 is shown as a pseudogene. CDR3 size: 18 residues. CDR3: CVRSLECSKGPSTDTQYF. CDR3 nucleotide sequence: TGTGTCAGAAGCTTAGAATGCTCCAAGGGGCCCTCCACGGATACGCAGTATTTT.

This clone was recorded a few times. The J gene is TRBJ2-5, the V gene TRBV7-3; TRBD2 aligns across 10 bases. This CDR3 has 15 amino acids. CDR1 SGHTA and CDR2 FQGTGA come from the germline V gene. V lost 5 bases to trimming and J lost 5 bases; unmatched junction nucleotides: 8. The CDR3 DNA sequence: TGTGCCAGCAGCCAGAGCGGGGGGGGCGGGGAGACCCAGTACTTC. Amino acids: CASSQSGGGGETQYF. Full variable domain (remainder filled in from reference TRBV7-3 and TRBJ2-5): GAGVSQTPSNKVTEKGKYVELRCDPISGHTALYWYRQSLGQGPEFLIYFQGTGAADDSGLPNDRFFAVRPEGSVSTLKIQRTERGDSAVYLCASSQSGGGGETQYFGPGTRLLVL.

The CDR3 DNA follows: TGTGCCAGCCTTTCTCGACAGGGGTCGTTGAGCACTGAAGCTTTCTTT. This sequence encodes CASLSRQGSLSTEAFF. J is TRBJ1-1 and V is TRBV19, with 8 bases lining up with TRBD1. The germline gives CDR1 LNHDA, CDR2 SQIVND (reference sequence). V shed 9 bases, J shed 4 bases, and the junction held 16 bases outside the gene matches. This CDR3 region has 16 residues.

This clone was observed a few times. The chain couples TRBV7-6 to TRBJ2-3, with 9 positions matching TRBD1. CDR1 is SGHVS, CDR2 FNYEAQ, per germline. V lost 0 bases and J lost 8; bases outside the gene matches: 6. The CDR3 consists of 15 residues. CDR3 bases: TGTGCCAGCAGCTTAGCCCCGGGACAGGGTTTTACGCAGTATTTT. Protein: CASSLAPGQGFTQYF.

V and J are TRBV5-4 and TRBJ2-5; weak D call: TRBD2 (6 bases). CDR1 and CDR2 (germline): SGHNT, YYREEE (reference sequence). The length of the CDR3 is 14 residues. Trimming removed 4 bases from V and 4 bases from J, with 14 bases in between. The DNA of the CDR3 is TGTGCCAGCAGCCCGGGCGGGGTTCGAGAGACCCAGTACTTC. Amino acids: CASSPGGVRETQYF.

This clone came up a few times. The J gene is TRBJ2-5, the V gene TRBV7-7, with a possible D match to TRBD1 (7 bases). V gave up 1 base and J gave up 4 bases, with 16 bases separating them. CDR1 and CDR2 (germline): SSHAT, FNYEAQ (reference sequence). CDR3 size: 16 residues. CDR3 sequence (DNA): TGTGCCAGCAGCTTAGGGGGCTCAGGGGGGCGAGAGACCCAGTACTTC. Translation: CASSLGGSGGRETQYF.

This clone was seen ten or more times. DNA for the CDR3: TGTGCCAGCAGCCCCTCTTTCGGTAGTTCCAATCAGCCCCAGCATTTT. Its protein product is CASSPSFGSSNQPQHF. V and J are TRBV7-9 and TRBJ1-5; D is undetermined. Looked up from germline, CDR1 is SEHNR and CDR2 is FQNEAQ (reference sequence). This CDR3 has 16 amino acids. Trimming removed 5 bases from V and 3 bases from J, with 17 bases in between.

The chain combines TRBV6-5 with TRBJ2-7, with D maybe TRBD2 (7 bases). V lost 4 bases, J lost 2 bases, and 15 bases lay in between. The CDR3 is made up of 15 amino acids. CDR1 MNHEY and CDR2 SVGAGI come from the germline V gene. The CDR3 is CASSLVRGAPYEQYF. The CDR3 DNA reads as TGTGCCAGCAGTTTGGTCCGGGGGGCACCCTACGAGCAGTACTTC.

The rearrangement joins TRBV4-3 to TRBJ2-5; D unclear. Germline-derived CDR1 and CDR2 are LGHNA and YSLEER. The CDR3 sequence is 15 residues long. Trimming removed 4 bases from V and 1 base from J, with 13 bases in between. For the CDR3, the DNA is TGCGCCAGCAGCCTCGGCGGCAGACCCCAAGAGACCCAGTACTTC. It specifies CASSLGGRPQETQYF.

V usage is TRBV5-8 and J usage is TRBJ1-2, with D possibly TRBD1 on 5 matching bases. Per the germline V gene, CDR1 is SGHTS and CDR2 is YDEGEE. V gave up 3 bases and J gave up 6 bases, with 9 bases separating them. The CDR3 runs to 12 residues. CDR3 bases: TGTGCCAGCAGCTGGGGCTACGATGGCTACACCTTC. Protein: CASSWGYDGYTF.

By proportion, this clone is medium-sized. This chain joins TRBV6-5 and TRBJ1-3; no definite D call. V was clipped by 0 bases and J by 3 bases, with 3 bases between them. The V gene's germline CDR1 is MNHEY and CDR2 SVGAGI. The CDR3 contains 13 residues. For the CDR3, the DNA is TGTGCCAGCAGTTACTCCAGTGGAAACACCATATATTTT. Translation gives CASSYSSGNTIYF.

The rearrangement joins TRBV7-2 to TRBJ1-6; 7 bases line up with TRBD1. This CDR3 has 14 residues. The V segment lost 3 bases and the J segment 8 bases; nucleotides outside the gene matches: 4. The germline V gene has CDR1 SGHTA and CDR2 FQGNSA. The CDR3 DNA reads as TGTGCCAGCAGCTTCGACAGGGTTGATTCACCCCTCCACTTT. It translates to CASSFDRVDSPLHF. Filled out from reference TRBV7-2 and TRBJ1-6, the complete variable domain reads GAGVSQSPSNKVTEKGKDVELRCDPISGHTALYWYRQSLGQGLEFLIYFQGNSAPDKSGLPSDRFSAERTGGSVSTLTIQRTQQEDSAVYLCASSFDRVDSPLHFGNGTRLTVT.

A few counts support this clone. The chain joins TRBV11-2 to TRBJ2-2; D not resolved. Germline assignment: CDR1 SGHAT and CDR2 FQNNGV. The V end was cut by 6 bases, the J end by 7 bases, with 15 bases between. This CDR3 spans 14 amino acids. The DNA of the CDR3 is TGTGCCAGCAGGGGTGGGCAGGTTAACGGGGAGCTGTTTTTT. Protein: CASRGGQVNGELFF.

This sequence joins TRBV5-5 and TRBJ2-7; 13 positions match TRBD2. Germline assignment: CDR1 SGHKS and CDR2 YYEKEE (reference sequence). The CDR3 is made up of 16 amino acids. With 4 bases clipped from V and 3 bases from J, the junction kept 7 bases outside the gene matches. The CDR3 coding sequence is TGTGCCAGCAGCCGCATTACTAGCGGGGGGGTCTACGAGCAGTACTTC. As protein: CASSRITSGGVYEQYF.

This chain links TRBV11-2 with TRBJ1-1, with 7 bases lining up with TRBD1. CDR3 length: 12 amino acids. With V trimmed by 6 bases and J by 4 bases, 2 bases remained unmatched. Germline V gene lookup returns CDR1 SGHAT and CDR2 FQNNGV. CDR3 sequence: CASSTGVTEAFF. The DNA for the CDR3 is TGTGCCAGCAGTACAGGGGTCACTGAAGCTTTCTTT. The full variable domain, with the rest looked up from reference TRBV11-2 and TRBJ1-1, is EAGVAQSPRYKIIEKRQSVAFWCNPISGHATLYWYQQILGQGPKLLIQFQNNGVVDDSQLPKDRFSAERLKGVDSTLKIQPAKLEDSAVYLCASSTGVTEAFFGQGTRLTVV.

This chain joins TRBV4-2 and TRBJ2-1; TRBD2 is a possible D gene (6 bases). Trimming stripped 4 bases from V and 3 bases from J, with 10 bases between. The CDR3 is made up of 14 amino acids. Germline-derived CDR1 and CDR2 are LGHNA and YNFKEQ. The CDR3 DNA reads TGTGCCAGCAGCCGCGGGACCCTCTACAATGAGCAGTTCTTC. Translating it yields CASSRGTLYNEQFF.

V usage is TRBV4-2 and J usage is TRBJ2-7, with a possible D match to TRBD1 (6 bases). CDR3 length equals 13 residues. With 3 bases removed from V and 9 bases from J, the gap between germline ends came to 15 bases. Germline V CDR1 and CDR2: LGHNA, YNFKEQ. The CDR3 DNA follows: TGTGCCAGCAGCCAGGGGGCGCTCGTAGGGCAGTACTTC. This gives the protein CASSQGALVGQYF.